This T cell receptor (beta chain) was identified in a study of CD8+ T cells in alopecia areata. Study-level information: Affected scalp percentage determined the severity score of treated patients.

Details on this clone: The antigen remains undetermined.

The CDR3 covers 13 residues. Between the trimmed V and J ends, which lost 4 bases and 5 bases, there was a span of 8 bases. CDR1 MNHNS and CDR2 SASEGT come from the germline V gene. It was cDNA, reverse transcribed from extracted RNA, that served as the sequencing template. The protocol was immunoSEQ multiplex PCR, while the TCRdb copy is restricted to in-frame clones and leaves out a portion. The sample lists about 120,000 clones, about half occurring once. Study-wide points: In blood and scalp, many expanded lesional clones persisted during tofacitinib. Sequences from scalp samples also cover resident alphabeta T cells of normal skin.

The sample's treatment: oral pan-JAK inhibitor, 5-10 mg twice daily. Peripheral blood and lesional scalp punch biopsies came from alopecia areata patients. The starting material was CD4+ T cells sorted from blood, obtained at week 4, from a patient treated with tofacitinib. J is TRBJ2-2 and V is TRBV6-1; no reliable D call. The receptor's source is a human donor with alopecia areata. CDR3 protein: CASSVGWTGELFF. The CDR3 region has the DNA TGTGCCAGCAGTGTGGGTTGGACCGGGGAGCTGTTTTTT.